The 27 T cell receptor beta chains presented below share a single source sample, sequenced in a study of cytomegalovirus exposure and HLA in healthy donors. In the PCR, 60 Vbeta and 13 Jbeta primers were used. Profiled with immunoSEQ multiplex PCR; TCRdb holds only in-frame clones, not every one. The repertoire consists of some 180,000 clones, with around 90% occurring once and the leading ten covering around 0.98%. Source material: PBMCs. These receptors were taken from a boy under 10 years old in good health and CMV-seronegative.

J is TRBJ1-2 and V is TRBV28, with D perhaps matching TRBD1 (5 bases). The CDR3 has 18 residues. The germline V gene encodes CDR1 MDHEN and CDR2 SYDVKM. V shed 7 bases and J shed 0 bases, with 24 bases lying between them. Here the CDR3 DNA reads TGTGCCAGCAATGGAGTCGTCAGGGCGAATTTGGCTAACTATGGCTACACCTTC. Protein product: CASNGVVRANLANYGYTF.

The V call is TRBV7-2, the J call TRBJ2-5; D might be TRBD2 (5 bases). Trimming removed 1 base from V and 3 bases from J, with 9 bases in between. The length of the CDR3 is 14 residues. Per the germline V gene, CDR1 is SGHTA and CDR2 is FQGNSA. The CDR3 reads CASSLGRAEETQYF. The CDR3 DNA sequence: TGTGCCAGCAGCTTAGGTCGAGCGGAAGAGACCCAGTACTTC.

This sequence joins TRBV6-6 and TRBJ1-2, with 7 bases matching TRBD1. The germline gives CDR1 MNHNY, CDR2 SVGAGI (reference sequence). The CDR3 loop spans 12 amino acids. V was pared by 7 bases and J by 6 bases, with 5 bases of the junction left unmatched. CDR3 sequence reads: CASINRGNGYTF. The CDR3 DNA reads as TGTGCCAGCATTAACAGGGGCAATGGCTACACCTTC.

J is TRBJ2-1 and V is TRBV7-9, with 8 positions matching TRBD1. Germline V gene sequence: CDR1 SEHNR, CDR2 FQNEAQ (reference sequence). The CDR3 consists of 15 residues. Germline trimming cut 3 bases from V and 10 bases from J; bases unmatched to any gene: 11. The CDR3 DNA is TGTGCCAGCAGCTTTTGGGACAGGTATTCCGGGGAGCAGTTCTTC. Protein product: CASSFWDRYSGEQFF. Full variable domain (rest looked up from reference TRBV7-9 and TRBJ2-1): DTGVSQNPRHKITKRGQNVTFRCDPISEHNRLYWYRQTLGQGPEFLTYFQNEAQLEKSRLLSDRFSAERPKGSFSTLEIQRTEQGDSAMYLCASSFWDRYSGEQFFGPGTRLTVL.

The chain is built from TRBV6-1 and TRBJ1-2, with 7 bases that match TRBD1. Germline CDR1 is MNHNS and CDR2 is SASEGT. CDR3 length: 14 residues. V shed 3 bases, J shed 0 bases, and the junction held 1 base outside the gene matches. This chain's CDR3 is CASSETGTNYGYTF. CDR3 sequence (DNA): TGTGCCAGCAGTGAGACAGGGACTAACTATGGCTACACCTTC.

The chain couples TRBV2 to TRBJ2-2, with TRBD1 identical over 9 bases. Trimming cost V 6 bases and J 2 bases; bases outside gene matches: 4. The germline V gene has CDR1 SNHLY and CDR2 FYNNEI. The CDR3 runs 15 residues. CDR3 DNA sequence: TGTGCCAGCAGGGACAGGGGCCCCAACACCGGGGAGCTGTTTTTT. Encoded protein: CASRDRGPNTGELFF.

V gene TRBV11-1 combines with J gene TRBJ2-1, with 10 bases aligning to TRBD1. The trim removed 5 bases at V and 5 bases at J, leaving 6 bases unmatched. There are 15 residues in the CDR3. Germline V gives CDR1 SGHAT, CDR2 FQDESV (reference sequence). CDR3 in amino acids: CASSRPGQGHNEQFF. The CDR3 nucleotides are TGTGCCAGCAGCCGACCGGGACAGGGGCACAATGAGCAGTTCTTC.

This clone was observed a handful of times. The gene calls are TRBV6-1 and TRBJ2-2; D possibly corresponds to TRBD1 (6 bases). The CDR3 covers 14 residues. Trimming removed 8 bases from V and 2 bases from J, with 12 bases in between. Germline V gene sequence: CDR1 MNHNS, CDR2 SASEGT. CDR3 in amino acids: CASRRGHNTGELFF. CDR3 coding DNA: TGTGCCAGCCGTCGGGGACACAACACCGGGGAGCTGTTTTTT.

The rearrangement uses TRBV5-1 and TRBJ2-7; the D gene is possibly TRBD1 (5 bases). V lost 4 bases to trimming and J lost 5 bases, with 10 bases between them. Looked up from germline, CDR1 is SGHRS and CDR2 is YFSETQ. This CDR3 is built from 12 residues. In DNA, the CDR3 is TGCGCCAGCAGCATCGACAGACACGAGCAGTACTTC. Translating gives CASSIDRHEQYF. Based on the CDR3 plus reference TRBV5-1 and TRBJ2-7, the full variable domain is KAGVTQTPRYLIKTRGQQVTLSCSPISGHRSVSWYQQTPGQGLQFLFEYFSETQRNKGNFPGRFSGRQFSNSRSEMNVSTLELGDSALYLCASSIDRHEQYFGPGTRLTVT.

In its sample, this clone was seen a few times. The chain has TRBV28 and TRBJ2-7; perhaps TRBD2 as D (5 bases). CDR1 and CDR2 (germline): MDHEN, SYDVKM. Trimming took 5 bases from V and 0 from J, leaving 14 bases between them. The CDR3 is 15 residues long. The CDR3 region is CASSLPAGLSYEQYF. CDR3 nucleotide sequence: TGTGCCAGCAGTCTCCCGGCCGGACTCTCCTACGAGCAGTACTTC.

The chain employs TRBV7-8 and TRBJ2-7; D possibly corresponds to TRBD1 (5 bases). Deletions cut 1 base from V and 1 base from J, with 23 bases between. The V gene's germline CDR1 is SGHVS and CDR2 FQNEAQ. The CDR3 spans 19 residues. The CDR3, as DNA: TGTGCCAGCAGCTTAGTGGCGACAGACTCTCTCCTCGGGTCCTACGAGCAGTACTTC. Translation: CASSLVATDSLLGSYEQYF.

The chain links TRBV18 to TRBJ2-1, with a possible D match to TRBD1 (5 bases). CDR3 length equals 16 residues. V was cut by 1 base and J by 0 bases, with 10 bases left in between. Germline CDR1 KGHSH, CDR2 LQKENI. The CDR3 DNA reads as TGTGCCAGCTCACCACAGGGGCCCTCCTCCTACAATGAGCAGTTCTTC. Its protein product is CASSPQGPSSYNEQFF.

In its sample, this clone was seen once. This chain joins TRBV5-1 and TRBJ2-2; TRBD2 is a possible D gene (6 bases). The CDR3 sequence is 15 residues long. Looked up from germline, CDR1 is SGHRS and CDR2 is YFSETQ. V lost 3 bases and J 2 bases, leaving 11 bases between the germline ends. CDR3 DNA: TGCGCCAGCAGCTACGAGGGAGGAAACACCGGGGAGCTGTTTTTT. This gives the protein CASSYEGGNTGELFF.

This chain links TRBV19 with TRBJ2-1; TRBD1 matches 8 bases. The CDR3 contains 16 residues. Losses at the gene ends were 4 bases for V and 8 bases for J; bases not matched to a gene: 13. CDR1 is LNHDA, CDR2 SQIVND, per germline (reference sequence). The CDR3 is CASSTLPGQVIHEQFF. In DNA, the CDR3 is TGTGCCAGTAGTACCCTTCCGGGACAGGTTATTCATGAGCAGTTCTTC.

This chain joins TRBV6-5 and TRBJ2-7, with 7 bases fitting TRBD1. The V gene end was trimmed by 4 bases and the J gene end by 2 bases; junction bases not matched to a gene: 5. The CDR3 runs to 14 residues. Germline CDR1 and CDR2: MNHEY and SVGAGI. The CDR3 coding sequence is TGTGCCAGCAGTTCACCGACAGGGCCCTACGAGCAGTACTTC. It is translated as CASSSPTGPYEQYF.

CDR3 protein: CASSVQGALGYYGYTF. In nucleotides, the CDR3 is TGTGCCAGCAGTGTACAGGGGGCCCTGGGGTACTATGGCTACACCTTC. This rearrangement joins TRBV6-1 to TRBJ1-2; 9 nucleotides align to TRBD1. Per the germline V gene, CDR1 is MNHNS and CDR2 is SASEGT. The CDR3 runs 16 residues. J lost 3 bases, V lost 4 bases, and 9 bases had no gene match.

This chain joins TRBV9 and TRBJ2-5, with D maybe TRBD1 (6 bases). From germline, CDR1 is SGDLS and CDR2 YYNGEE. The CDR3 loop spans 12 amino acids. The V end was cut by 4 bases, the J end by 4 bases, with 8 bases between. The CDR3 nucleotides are TGTGCCAGCAGCCCCAGGGGAGAGACCCAGTACTTC. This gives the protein CASSPRGETQYF.

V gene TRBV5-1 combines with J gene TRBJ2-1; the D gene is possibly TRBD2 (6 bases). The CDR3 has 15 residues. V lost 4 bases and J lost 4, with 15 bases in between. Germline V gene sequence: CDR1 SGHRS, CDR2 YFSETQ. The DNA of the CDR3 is TGCGCCAGCAGCCTGGGACTCCCGAGTTACAATGAGCAGTTCTTC. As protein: CASSLGLPSYNEQFF.

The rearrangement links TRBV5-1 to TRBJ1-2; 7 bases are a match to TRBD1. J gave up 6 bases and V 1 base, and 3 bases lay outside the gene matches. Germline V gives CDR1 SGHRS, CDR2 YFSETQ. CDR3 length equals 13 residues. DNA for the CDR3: TGCGCCAGCAGCTTGACTCAGGGGGATGGCTACACCTTC. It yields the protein CASSLTQGDGYTF.

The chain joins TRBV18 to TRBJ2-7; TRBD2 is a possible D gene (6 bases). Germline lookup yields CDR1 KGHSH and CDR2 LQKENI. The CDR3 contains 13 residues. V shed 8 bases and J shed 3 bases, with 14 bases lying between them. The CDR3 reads CASPRRADYEQYF. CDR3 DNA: TGTGCCAGCCCCCGGAGGGCCGACTACGAGCAGTACTTC.

The chain's CDR3 is CASSEQTSGSYEQYF. The CDR3 DNA follows: TGTGCCAGCAGTGAACAGACTAGCGGCAGCTACGAGCAGTACTTC. The chain couples TRBV6-1 to TRBJ2-7; TRBD2 matches at 9 bases. V was pared by 2 bases and J by 3 bases, with 5 bases of the junction left unmatched. The CDR3 length is 15 residues. The germline V gene encodes CDR1 MNHNS and CDR2 SASEGT.

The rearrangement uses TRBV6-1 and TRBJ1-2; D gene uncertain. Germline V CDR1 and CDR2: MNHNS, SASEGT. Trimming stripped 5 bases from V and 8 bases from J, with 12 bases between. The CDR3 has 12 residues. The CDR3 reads CASSHPGEGYTF. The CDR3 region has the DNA TGTGCCAGCAGTCACCCCGGGGAGGGCTACACCTTC.

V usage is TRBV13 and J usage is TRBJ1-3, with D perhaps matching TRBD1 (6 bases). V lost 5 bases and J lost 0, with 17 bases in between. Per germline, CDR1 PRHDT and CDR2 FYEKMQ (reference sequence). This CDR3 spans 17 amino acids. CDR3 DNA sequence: TGTGCCAGCAGCCTTCATGGACAGCGCTTCTCTGGAAACACCATATATTTT. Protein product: CASSLHGQRFSGNTIYF. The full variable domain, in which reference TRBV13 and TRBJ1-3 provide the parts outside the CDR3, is AAGVIQSPRHLIKEKRETATLKCYPIPRHDTVYWYQQGPGQDPQFLISFYEKMQSDKGSIPDRFSAQQFSDYHSELNMSSLELGDSALYFCASSLHGQRFSGNTIYFGEGSWLTVV.

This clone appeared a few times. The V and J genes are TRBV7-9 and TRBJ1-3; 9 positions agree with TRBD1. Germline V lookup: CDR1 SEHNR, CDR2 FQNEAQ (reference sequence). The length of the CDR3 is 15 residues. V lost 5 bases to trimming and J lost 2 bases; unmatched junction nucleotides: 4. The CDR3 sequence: CASSPRTGAGNTIYF. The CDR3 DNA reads TGTGCCAGCAGCCCCCGGACAGGGGCTGGAAACACCATATATTTT. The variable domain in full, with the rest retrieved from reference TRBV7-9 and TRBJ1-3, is DTGVSQNPRHKITKRGQNVTFRCDPISEHNRLYWYRQTLGQGPEFLTYFQNEAQLEKSRLLSDRFSAERPKGSFSTLEIQRTEQGDSAMYLCASSPRTGAGNTIYFGEGSWLTVV.

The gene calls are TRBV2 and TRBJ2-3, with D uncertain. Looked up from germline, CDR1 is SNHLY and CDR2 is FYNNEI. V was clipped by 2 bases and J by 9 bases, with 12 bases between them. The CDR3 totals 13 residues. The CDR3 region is CASSELAVRTQYF. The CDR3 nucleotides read TGTGCCAGCAGTGAATTGGCGGTTCGGACGCAGTATTTT.

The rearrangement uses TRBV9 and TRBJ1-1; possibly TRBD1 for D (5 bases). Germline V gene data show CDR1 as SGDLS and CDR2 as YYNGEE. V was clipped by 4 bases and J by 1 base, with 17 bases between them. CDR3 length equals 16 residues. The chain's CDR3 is CASSRIGGTANTEAFF. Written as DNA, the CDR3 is TGTGCCAGCAGCCGCATCGGGGGTACTGCGAACACTGAAGCTTTCTTT.

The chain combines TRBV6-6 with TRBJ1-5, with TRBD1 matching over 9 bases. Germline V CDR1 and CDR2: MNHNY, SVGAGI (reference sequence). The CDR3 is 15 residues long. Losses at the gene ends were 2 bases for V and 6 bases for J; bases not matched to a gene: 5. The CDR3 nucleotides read TGTGCCAGCAGTTACACAGGACAGGGGAGTCAGCCCCAGCATTTT. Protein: CASSYTGQGSQPQHF.